This is a list of T cell receptor beta chains from one sample in a study of OX40 agonist ivuxolimab in advanced cancers. Assay used: immunoSEQ multiplex PCR; TCRdb lists only in-frame clones, some missing. This table holds 80,000 to 100,000 clones, under 95% found once. Sequenced here: CD4+ or CD8+ T cells sorted from blood, sampled in a trial of the OX40 agonist ivuxolimab. These receptors all stem from an adult with an advanced solid tumor such as melanoma, head and neck, liver or kidney cancer. CDR3s include the opening cysteine and the closing phenylalanine or tryptophan. A D gene is named only where the DNA matches it firmly. Rows give clone size only sometimes, using once, few, many, or a class for an expanded clone.

j_call	v_call	clone_size	d_call	cdr3_nt	cdr3_aa
TRBJ2-2	TRBV27	.	TRBD2	TGTGCCAGCAGTTTCCTGGGACTAGTGGACACCGGGGAGCTGTTTTTT	CASSFLGLVDTGELFF
TRBJ2-3	TRBV4-1	.	.	TGCGCCAGCAGCCCGCGGGGACAGACCCTCACAGATACGCAGTATTTT	CASSPRGQTLTDTQYF
TRBJ2-1	TRBV27	.	.	TGTGCCAGCACCCTCCGAGGCAGGGAAGATGAGCAGTTCTTC	CASTLRGREDEQFF
TRBJ1-4	TRBV2	.	.	TGTGCCAGCAATCGACCCGCGTTAGGACTGTTTTTT	CASNRPALGLFF
TRBJ2-7	TRBV30	.	TRBD1	TGTGCCTGGATTTCTGACAGGGGGGGTTCCTACGAGCAGTACTTC	CAWISDRGGSYEQYF
TRBJ2-5	TRBV10-3	.	.	TGTGCCATCAGTGGACCTAGAATAGAGACCCAGTACTTC	CAISGPRIETQYF
TRBJ2-1	TRBV5-6	.	.	TGTGCCAGCAGTTTTACTTCGGTTGGGATAATAGATAGTGAGCAGTTCTTC	CASSFTSVGIIDSEQFF
TRBJ1-2	TRBV7-8	.	.	TGTGCCAGCAGCTTATTTAGCATGATGGGGACCGTACATGGCTACACCTTC	CASSLFSMMGTVHGYTF
TRBJ2-1	TRBV2	.	.	TGTGCCACCAGGGATCGGGAGTCCTACAATGAGCAGTTCTTC	CATRDRESYNEQFF
TRBJ2-3	TRBV6-5	.	.	TGTGCCAGCAACCCCCGCAGGGGAGGCACAGATACGCAGTATTTT	CASNPRRGGTDTQYF
TRBJ2-7	TRBV30	.	TRBD1	TGTGCCTGGAGGGGACAGGGTTCCTACGAGCAGTACTTC	CAWRGQGSYEQYF
TRBJ1-2	TRBV6-1	once	.	TGTGCCAGCAGTGAAGGGCCCAGGGCGAACTATGGCTACACCTTC	CASSEGPRANYGYTF
TRBJ2-7	TRBV7-3	.	.	TGTGCCAGCAGCTTGGAAGAAACCTACGAGCAGTACTTC	CASSLEETYEQYF
TRBJ2-7	TRBV5-6	once	.	TGTGCCAGCAGCTCACTGACGGGGGACGAGCAGTACTTC	CASSSLTGDEQYF
TRBJ2-1	TRBV11-2	.	.	TGTGCCAGCAGCTTAGCCGGGGGCAGGTTAATCAATGAGCAGTTCTTC	CASSLAGGRLINEQFF
TRBJ1-2	TRBV27	.	TRBD1	TGTGCCAGCAGTCCCCATGACCGGGACAGTCAGTTAAGGGGCTACACCTTC	CASSPHDRDSQLRGYTF
TRBJ2-7	TRBV5-6	.	.	TGTGCCAGCAGCTTGGGACGGTACAGGGAGCAACACTACGAGCAGTACTTC	CASSLGRYREQHYEQYF
TRBJ2-7	TRBV5-1	.	.	TGCGCCAGCAGCTTGGGACAGTTCTACGAGCAGTACTTC	CASSLGQFYEQYF
TRBJ2-1	TRBV19	.	.	TGTGCCAGTAGTATCAGAGGACAGTCCTACAATGAGCAGTTCTTC	CASSIRGQSYNEQFF
TRBJ2-5	TRBV9	.	TRBD2	TGTGCCAGCAGCGTAGACCCTAGCGGGGGGGCCCCAGAGACCCAGTACTTC	CASSVDPSGGAPETQYF
TRBJ2-4	TRBV5-4	.	.	TGTGCCAGCAGCTTGGAGGCGGGGACCTCGCAAAACATTCAGTACTTC	CASSLEAGTSQNIQYF
TRBJ2-7	TRBV4-1	.	.	TGCGCCAGCAGCCAAGTCATGGTCGACGAGCAGTACTTC	CASSQVMVDEQYF
TRBJ2-5	TRBV29-1	.	.	TGCAGCGCCTACCCCACCGGGGGCGAAGAGACCCAGTACTTC	CSAYPTGGEETQYF
TRBJ1-1	TRBV28	.	.	TGTGCCAGCAGTTTATGGAGGGCGAACACTGAAGCTTTCTTT	CASSLWRANTEAFF
TRBJ1-2	TRBV19	once	.	TGTGCCAGTAGTATCCCGGGACCGCTTAACTATGGCTACACCTTC	CASSIPGPLNYGYTF
TRBJ2-7	TRBV5-1	.	.	TGCGCCAGCAGCGGCAGCTCCTACGAGCAGTACTTC	CASSGSSYEQYF
TRBJ2-5	TRBV15	.	.	TGTGCCACCAGCAGAGTGTTAGAGACCCAGTACTTC	CATSRVLETQYF
TRBJ2-7	TRBV5-1	.	TRBD2	TGCGCCAGCAGCTTGGTCCCCTCCCCGGGAGGGGGTGAGTACGAGCAGTACTTC	CASSLVPSPGGGEYEQYF
TRBJ1-1	TRBV30	.	.	TGTGCCTGGAGTGGAGGGAGGGAGATACGGCCTGAAGCTTTCTTT	CAWSGGREIRPEAFF
TRBJ2-1	TRBV9	.	TRBD2	TGTGCCAGCAGCCCCCGACTAGCGGGAGGCCTCAATGAGCAGTTCTTC	CASSPRLAGGLNEQFF
TRBJ1-1	TRBV11-2	.	.	TGTGCCAGCAGCTTAACGTCCGGGATACGTGAAGCTTTCTTT	CASSLTSGIREAFF
TRBJ1-4	TRBV14	.	.	TGTGCCAGCAGCCAATTGGGGGATGAAAAACTGTTTTTT	CASSQLGDEKLFF
TRBJ1-2	TRBV29-1	.	.	TGCAGCGTTCGGGCGTCAGACTATGGCTACACCTTC	CSVRASDYGYTF
TRBJ1-5	TRBV27	.	.	TGTGCCAGCAGTTTAACGGCCCCGACTGCGTATCAGCCCCAGCATTTT	CASSLTAPTAYQPQHF
TRBJ1-6	TRBV7-8	.	TRBD1	TGTGCCAGCAGTCCGTCCGGGACAGCAAGCTCCTATAATTCACCCCTCCACTTT	CASSPSGTASSYNSPLHF
TRBJ1-2	TRBV5-1	.	.	TGCGCCAGCAGCTTGGGGGGCAGCGGTGAAGGCTACACCTTC	CASSLGGSGEGYTF
TRBJ1-2	TRBV6-5	once	.	TGTGCCAGCAGTTACGGCCAGGAGTACTATGGCTACACCTTC	CASSYGQEYYGYTF
TRBJ2-7	TRBV7-9	.	TRBD1	TGTGCCAGCAGTCCCCAGGGACAGACCTACGAGCAGTACTTC	CASSPQGQTYEQYF
TRBJ2-1	TRBV10-3	.	TRBD2	TGTGCCATCAGTGAGTCAGAGGGGCGGGAGAGAAATGAGCAGTTCTTC	CAISESEGRERNEQFF
TRBJ2-1	TRBV15	.	.	TGTGCCACCAGCAGTGGGGCCAGCTCCTACAATGAGCAGTTCTTC	CATSSGASSYNEQFF
TRBJ2-1	TRBV2	.	.	TGTGCCAGCTCAAAGGAGCAGTTCTTC	CASSKEQFF
TRBJ2-7	TRBV4-1	.	TRBD2	TGCGCCAGCAGCCAAGAAATCGGCGGGGGCTACGAGCAGTACTTC	CASSQEIGGGYEQYF
TRBJ2-3	TRBV9	.	TRBD1	TGTGCCAGCAGTCTTACAGGGGGTGGAACTCTTAGCACAGATACGCAGTATTTT	CASSLTGGGTLSTDTQYF
TRBJ1-3	TRBV29-1	.	TRBD1	TGCAGCGTTGAACTGCGGGACAGCCCGGAGGACACCATATATTTT	CSVELRDSPEDTIYF